The 27 T cell receptor gamma chains in this list originate from one sample, sequenced in a study of Vδ1+ human thymocytes. Notes on the study in general: Thymic TRG and TRD repertoires appeared highly polyclonal.

These TCRs' antigens remain unknown. Extracted RNA was reverse transcribed into cDNA. Multiplex PCR used pooled V-gene forward primers and a constant-region reverse primer to amplify CDR3s. TCRdb processed the multiplex PCR reads again with the CATT caller. Found here are approximately 11,000 gamma-chain clones, over 40% of them singletons; the top ten hold 2%. Sequencing was carried out using Vdelta1+ gamma-delta thymocytes from the thymus. Subset in this sample: FACS-sorted CD3+ TCRalphabeta- TCRVdelta1+ TCRVdelta2- thymocytes. The receptors shown here come from a boy under two years old who had congenital heart surgery.

This clone was counted only a few times. This chain uses TRGV4 with TRGJ1 or TRGJ2. The length of the CDR3 is 14 residues. V lost 8 bases, J lost 2 bases, and 12 bases stayed unmatched. In germline, CDR1 is EGSTGY, CDR2 YDSYTSSV. The CDR3 spells CATFDDSDYYKKLF. CDR3 DNA: TGTGCCACCTTTGATGACTCTGATTATTATAAGAAACTCTTT.

This clone was counted a few times. This chain joins TRGV5 and TRGJ1 or TRGJ2. Trimming removed 0 bases from V and 4 bases from J; junction bases left unmatched: 9. The CDR3 runs to 15 residues. CDR1 is VINAFY and CDR2 is YDVSNSKD in the germline V gene. The CDR3 sequence is CATWDRPSGYYKKLF. CDR3 sequence (DNA): TGTGCCACCTGGGACAGGCCCTCGGGATATTATAAGAAACTCTTT.

Concerning this clone: Other DNA sequences from this sample encode an identical CDR3 as well. The rearrangement links TRGV8 to TRGJ1 or TRGJ2. The J gene, absent from TCRdb, was called here by matching the DNA to germline. The CDR3 covers 13 residues. The germline CDR1 and CDR2 sequences are VENAVY and YDSYNSRV. Trimming removed 0 bases from V and 4 bases from J; junction bases left unmatched: 3. CDR3 DNA: TGTGCCACCTGGGATAGGGGCTATTATAAGAAACTCTTT. Its translation is CATWDRGYYKKLF.

The chain combines TRGV3 with TRGJ1 or TRGJ2. CDR3 size: 13 residues. Germline loops: CDR1 VTNTFY, CDR2 YDVSTARD (reference sequence). The J segment lost 8 bases and the V segment lost 0 bases, leaving 7 bases of the junction unmatched. As DNA, the CDR3 is TGTGCCACCTGGGACAGGCTCGGGGATAAGAAACTCTTT. Encoded protein: CATWDRLGDKKLF.

This chain links TRGV4 with TRGJ1 or TRGJ2. Here the J gene came from matching the DNA to germline, since TCRdb omits it. CDR1 and CDR2 from the germline V gene are EGSTGY and YDSYTSSV. J gave up 3 bases and V 4 bases, and 9 bases lay outside the gene matches. The CDR3 is made up of 14 amino acids. This CDR3 is CATWDTSSYYKKLF. The CDR3, as DNA: TGTGCCACCTGGGACACGTCAAGTTATTATAAGAAACTCTTT.

This clone has a single count. This same CDR3 is encoded by further DNA sequences in the sample. The genes are TRGV8 and TRGJ1 or TRGJ2. TCRdb is silent on the J gene; assignment here came from matching the DNA to germline. CDR1 VENAVY and CDR2 YDSYNSRV come from the germline V gene. This CDR3 has 12 residues. Losses at the gene ends were 3 bases for V and 7 bases for J; bases not matched to a gene: 6. DNA of the CDR3: TGTGCCACCTGGGATCGATCATATAAGAAACTCTTT. As protein: CATWDRSYKKLF.

The chain joins TRGV5 to TRGJ1 or TRGJ2. The J gene, missing from TCRdb, was assigned here through DNA to germline matching. V was clipped by 0 bases and J by 6 bases; unmatched bases: 8. There are 14 residues in the CDR3. Germline V CDR1 and CDR2: VINAFY, YDVSNSKD. CDR3 sequence reads: CATWDRRDRYKKLF. The CDR3 coding sequence is TGTGCCACCTGGGACAGGCGGGATCGTTATAAGAAACTCTTT.

As regards this clone: Other nucleotide sequences in the sample specify the same CDR3. The rearrangement links TRGV3 to TRGJ1 or TRGJ2. TCRdb supplies no J gene; here it was assigned by aligning the nucleotide sequence to germline. V trimming: 1 base; J trimming: 4 bases; junction bases outside the gene matches: 4. From germline, CDR1 is VTNTFY and CDR2 YDVSTARD (reference sequence). This CDR3 is built from 13 residues. This chain's CDR3 is CATWDSSYYKKLF. CDR3 in DNA: TGTGCCACCTGGGACAGTTCGTATTATAAGAAACTCTTT.

Concerning this clone itself: Other DNA sequences within the sample encode an identical CDR3. J gene calling gave no result, while the V gene is TRGV5. From germline, CDR1 is VINAFY and CDR2 YDVSNSKD. CDR3 length equals 12 residues. CDR3 residues: CATWDRPGGKLF. In DNA form, the CDR3 reads TGTGCCACCTGGGACAGGCCGGGTGGGAAACTCTTC.

In this sample, this clone turned up a few times. This sequence joins TRGV9 and TRGJ1 or TRGJ2. The CDR3 is 14 amino acids. V was clipped by 4 bases and J by 7 bases; unmatched bases: 13. Per germline, CDR1 GITISATS and CDR2 ISYDGTV (reference sequence). CDR3 DNA sequence: TGTGCCTTGTGGGACTCTCCCCGGGGGTATAAGAAACTCTTT. Translation: CALWDSPRGYKKLF.

On this clone: This sample also contains other DNA sequences that code for the same CDR3. The chain joins TRGV4 to TRGJ1 or TRGJ2. TCRdb records no J gene; here it was assigned by comparing the DNA to germline. V shed 1 base, J shed 1 base, and the junction held 7 bases outside the gene matches. The CDR3 length is 15 residues. Per germline, CDR1 EGSTGY and CDR2 YDSYTSSV. Here the CDR3 reads CATWDGPLNYYKKLF. CDR3 in DNA: TGTGCCACCTGGGATGGTCCCCTTAATTATTATAAGAAACTCTTT.

The rearrangement joins TRGV4 to TRGJP2. The J gene was missing in TCRdb and was found by matching the end of the DNA to germline. CDR1 is EGSTGY, CDR2 YDSYTSSV, per germline. The CDR3 has 12 amino acids. Trimming removed 0 bases from V and 15 bases from J; junction bases left unmatched: 7. In DNA, the CDR3 is TGTGCCACCTGGGATGGGCTTCCGGTCAAGACGTTT. It is translated as CATWDGLPVKTF.

The chain has TRGV4 and TRGJ1 or TRGJ2. The CDR3 contains 12 residues. Germline-derived CDR1 and CDR2 are EGSTGY and YDSYTSSV. The ends lost 0 bases at V and 12 bases at J; junction bases unmatched: 8. In DNA form, the CDR3 reads TGTGCCACCTGGGATGGGCCTTCGGGGAAACTCTTT. It is translated as CATWDGPSGKLF.

The V gene call is TRGV4, and the J gene call is absent. In germline, CDR1 is EGSTGY, CDR2 YDSYTSSV. The CDR3 spans 12 residues. The CDR3 here is CATWDGPRLVLF. The CDR3 coding sequence is TGTGCCACCTGGGATGGGCCGAGGTTGGTACTCTTT.

The chain couples TRGV4 to TRGJ1 or TRGJ2. Because TCRdb records no J gene, it was assigned here through a match of the DNA to germline. Germline lookup yields CDR1 EGSTGY and CDR2 YDSYTSSV. The CDR3 is 11 amino acids. With 5 bases clipped from V and 9 bases from J, the junction kept 7 bases outside the gene matches. Here the CDR3 DNA reads TGTGCCACCTGGGTATTGTGTAAGAAACTCTTT. Translating it yields CATWVLCKKLF.

The V gene was identified as TRGV4, while no J gene was called. Germline CDR1 and CDR2: EGSTGY and YDSYTSSV. CDR3 length equals 12 residues. This CDR3 reads CATGDGALKKIF. Here the CDR3 DNA reads TGTGCCACCGGGGATGGGGCGCTTAAGAAAATATTT.

The V and J genes are TRGV4 and TRGJ1 or TRGJ2. Since TCRdb gives no J gene, matching the DNA to germline was used here to assign it. CDR3 length: 15 amino acids. CDR1 and CDR2 (germline): EGSTGY, YDSYTSSV. J was trimmed by 0 bases and V by 0 bases; bases with no gene match: 5. DNA of the CDR3: TGTGCCACCTGGGATGGGACCTCGAATTATTATAAGAAACTCTTT. Amino acids: CATWDGTSNYYKKLF.

This clone has just a few counts. The rearrangement links TRGV9 to TRGJP. With 2 bases clipped from V and 5 bases from J, the junction kept 6 bases outside the gene matches. There are 17 residues in the CDR3. Germline CDR1 is GITISATS and CDR2 is ISYDGTV (reference sequence). The CDR3 reads CALWEGKKELGKKIKVF. DNA for the CDR3: TGTGCCTTGTGGGAGGGCAAAAAAGAGTTGGGCAAAAAAATCAAGGTATTT.

The J gene corresponds to TRGJ1 or TRGJ2; a V gene call is absent. The CDR3 is 11 residues long. The CDR3 bases are TGTGCCACCTGGGACAACCATAAGAAACTCTTT. Translating it yields CATWDNHKKLF.

This clone was counted only a few times. The chain combines TRGV9 with TRGJ1 or TRGJ2. Trimming cost V 2 bases and J 7 bases; bases outside gene matches: 14. CDR1 is GITISATS, CDR2 ISYDGTV, per germline (reference sequence). The length of the CDR3 is 15 residues. The CDR3 DNA sequence: TGTGCCTTGTGGGAGGCACCCACCTTTGGCTATAAGAAACTCTTT. The encoded protein is CALWEAPTFGYKKLF.

No V gene was called here, but the J gene is TRGJ1 or TRGJ2. The CDR3 loop spans 14 amino acids. The CDR3 DNA sequence: TGTGCCACCTGGGACAGGCTCCTTGATTATAAGAAACTCTTT. Its translation is CATWDRLLDYKKLF.

The rearrangement links TRGV5 to TRGJ1 or TRGJ2. There are 9 residues in the CDR3. V lost 8 bases and J lost 5; bases outside the gene matches: 0. Germline CDR1 VINAFY, CDR2 YDVSNSKD. CDR3 protein: CATYYKKLF. Written as DNA, the CDR3 is TGTGCCACCTATTATAAGAAACTCTTT.

This clone has just a few counts. The chain joins TRGV9 to TRGJ1 or TRGJ2. V lost 2 bases and J lost 4; bases outside the gene matches: 8. CDR1 GITISATS and CDR2 ISYDGTV come from the germline V gene (reference sequence). The CDR3 extends over 14 amino acids. The CDR3 DNA reads as TGTGCCTTGTGGGAGGCGCAGATGTATTATAAGAAACTCTTT. As protein: CALWEAQMYYKKLF.

No V gene was called, and the J gene is TRGJP2. The length of the CDR3 is 14 residues. CDR3 nucleotide sequence: TGTGCCACCTGGGATACCAGTAGTGATTGGATCAAGACGTTT. This codes for CATWDTSSDWIKTF.

The chain uses TRGV4 and TRGJ1 or TRGJ2. The J gene is not listed in TCRdb, so it was assigned here from a DNA match to germline. CDR1 is EGSTGY and CDR2 is YDSYTSSV in the germline V gene. The CDR3 runs 11 residues. V was pared by 2 bases and J by 10 bases, with 5 bases of the junction left unmatched. The CDR3 loop is CATWDERKKLF. The CDR3 nucleotides are TGTGCCACCTGGGATGAAAGAAAGAAACTCTTT.

On this clone: Other DNA sequences from this sample encode an identical CDR3 as well. The J gene is TRGJ1 or TRGJ2, the V gene TRGV9. Per the germline V gene, CDR1 is GITISATS and CDR2 is ISYDGTV (reference sequence). V trimming: 0 bases; J trimming: 0 bases; junction bases outside the gene matches: 2. This CDR3 has 14 amino acids. CDR3 nucleotide sequence: TGTGCCTTGTGGGAGGTGCCGAATTATTATAAGAAACTCTTT. This translates into CALWEVPNYYKKLF.

This clone was seen a few times. This chain connects TRGV9 to TRGJ1 or TRGJ2. The CDR3 loop spans 14 amino acids. The germline V gene has CDR1 GITISATS and CDR2 ISYDGTV (reference sequence). V shed 0 bases, J shed 8 bases, and the junction held 10 bases outside the gene matches. The CDR3 nucleotides are TGTGCCTTGTGGGAGGTGTTAAAAGAGCATAAGAAACTCTTT. Its protein is CALWEVLKEHKKLF.